The subject of this entry is one T cell receptor beta chain. Its target antigen remains unknown. Qualities for individual bases were not recorded, and no much larger clone is one base off. The sample is drawn from a study of shared clonotypes between healthy human individuals (dated by TCRdb to 2019 to 2021). The study in broad terms: The cohort included a few men and two women between 18 and 49 years of age. For each donor, CD4 naive and CD4 memory were each run on three plates, CD8 naive on two plates, and CD8 memory on one plate. To estimate repertoire size and how much clonotypes are shared between individuals, the study performed deep sequencing of blood TCR repertoires from about 5 healthy adults. Libraries were prepared and TCR repertoires were sequenced by different laboratories using diverse techniques, in order to increase sequencing depth and limit assay-specific biases. Leukapheresis yielded between about 0.94 and 8.9 billion PBMCs per donor. The paper as a whole reports these results and caveats: Based on pairwise subsampling, the degree of clonotype sharing among donors was expected to be affected by sequencing depth. About 5% of naive CD4, around 4% of naive CD8, roughly 2.4% of memory CD4, and more than 0.35% of memory CD8 clonotypes were shared across several donors. Estimated clonotype richness was generally larger for naive than for memory subsets. Sampling was restricted to blood, and TCR repertoires in tissue are likely to differ from TCR repertoires in blood. Even with the large sequencing depth, rarefaction of the sorted-subset datasets indicated that sequencing was incomplete. Because the study included only a small number of donors, the genetic and exposure-history diversity represented was limited. Higher generation probabilities were observed for clonotypes shared by all four sorted-subset donors than for non-shared clonotypes.

The donors were healthy, HIV-negative adults who had no recently reported acute infections or vaccinations. Every donor was a Caucasian adult living in Nashville, Tennessee, USA. CD4+ T cells were enriched by magnetic negative selection, after which naive cells were positively selected on CD45RA and the negative fraction was taken as the memory subset. Blood was obtained by leukapheresis, after which PBMCs were separated by Ficoll-Histopaque density gradient centrifugation and cryopreserved in liquid nitrogen vapor phase. Analytical flow cytometry was used to check the purity and quantity of each magnetically sorted T cell population. Genomic DNA was isolated from every sorted fraction and measured by UV absorbance on a Nanodrop 2000c. The CDR3 covers 14 residues, taking in both the cysteine and the phenylalanine. The read is trimmed to its CDR3 DNA, 42 bases read in frame from base 1. Per the germline V gene, SNHLY is the CDR1 and FYNNEI is the CDR2. Trimming costs V 1 base and J 2 bases, and their ends lie 8 bases apart.

Using the deep immunoSEQ assay, TCR CDR3 regions were amplified from genomic DNA by multiplex PCR. Genomic DNA extracted from each cell subset was distributed evenly over all wells of several immunoSEQ 96-well plates, and each plate served as one replicate. Each replicate PCR for sorted subsets received 150 to 250 ng genomic DNA, equal to about 30,000 T cell genomes. The purified libraries were quantified using a Qubit 3.0 fluorometer, sized with a Bioanalyzer 2100, and then quantified again using the KAPA Library Quantification kit. Each immunoSEQ 96-well plate was sequenced on its own single-read 150-cycle Illumina NextSeq 550 flow cell. On the study's bioinformatics: The immunoSEQ output contained only junctional sequences without quality scores, so filtering could not match that applied to full-length reads. To assign V/J genes and CDR3, sequences were annotated using PyIR, a Python wrapper for IgBLAST v1.9, with IMGT germline references. Reads were removed for weak V/J assignments (E-value above 1e-6), missing CDR3, stop codons, out-of-frame junctions, or ambiguous translated residues. V3J clonotypes were defined as sequences sharing the same inferred V gene, J gene, and CDR3 amino acid sequence. Percentage overlap between repertoires was calculated by dividing the number of shared unique clonotypes by the size of the smaller repertoire. Richness of each repertoire was evaluated using RTK rarefaction, the Chao1 estimator, and Recon v2.1 estimates of unobserved clonotypes. Generation probabilities were computed with OLGA for all TCRbeta clonotypes obtained by the gDNA method from four donors. In TCRdb, the immuneACCESS table is reduced to in-frame sequences with V and J assigned. These tables do not hold every clone; where another copy was compared, an unresolved V gene accounts for under half, and the others remain unexplained. The V and J calls and clone size are taken from that table; D and trimming were inferred from the DNA. The sample table lists approximately 940,000 clones, approximately 80% of them with a count of one. The ten biggest clones cover nearly 1.5% of the sample.

The rearrangement combines TRBV2 with TRBJ1-2; 5 matching bases give a weak D call of TRBD1. The TCR comes from a man younger than 35 in good health. Specimen: memory CD4+ T cells sorted from blood. According to the study, the label for this sample's cell subset or site signals: CD45RA-negative fraction. The DNA sequence reads TGTGCCAGCAGTGAAGGGCCAGGGAACTATGGCTACACCTTC. Its coded protein is CASSEGPGNYGYTF.